This T cell receptor (beta chain) comes out of a study of shared clonotypes between healthy human individuals. Study observations and caveats: Richness estimates generally favored naive over memory subsets. The sharing of 4.5% to 5% of naive CD4 clonotypes was seen across a few donors.

Positively selected for CCR7, the CD45RO-negative cells used as naive CD8 cells excluded terminally differentiated effector memory CD45RA+ cells. Details on this clone: Its target is unknown.

The authors split each subset's genomic DNA evenly across several immunoSEQ plates. TCRdb's copy holds only in-frame clones and misses some; the assay was immunoSEQ multiplex PCR. The profile covers approximately 2,000,000 clones, with around 95% appearing a single time and 1.5% to 2% taken by the ten largest. Looked up from germline, CDR1 is MNHEY and CDR2 is SVGAGI. This CDR3 contains 12 residues. V was trimmed by 10 bases and J by 3 bases, leaving 10 bases between them. This clonotype was sampled from a man younger than 30 in good health. Some clones in this sample may be carry-over from other donors' samples. Sequencing was performed on naive CD8+ T cells from PBMCs. The rearrangement joins TRBV6-5 to TRBJ2-1; no clear D gene. CDR3 in amino acids: CATPGHYNEQFF. CDR3 DNA sequence: TGTGCCACCCCGGGTCACTACAATGAGCAGTTCTTC.